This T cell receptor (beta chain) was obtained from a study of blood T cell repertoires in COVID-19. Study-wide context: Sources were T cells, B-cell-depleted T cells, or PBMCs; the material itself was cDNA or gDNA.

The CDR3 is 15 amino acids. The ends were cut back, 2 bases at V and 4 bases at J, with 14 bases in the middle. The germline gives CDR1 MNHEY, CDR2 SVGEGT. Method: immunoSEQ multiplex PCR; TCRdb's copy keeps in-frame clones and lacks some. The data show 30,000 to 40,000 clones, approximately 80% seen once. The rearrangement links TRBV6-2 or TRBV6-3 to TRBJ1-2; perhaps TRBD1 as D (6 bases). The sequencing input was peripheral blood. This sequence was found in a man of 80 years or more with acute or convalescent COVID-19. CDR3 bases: TGTGCCAGCAGTTACACAGCAGGGGCCGTCTATGGCTACACCTTC. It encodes CASSYTAGAVYGYTF.